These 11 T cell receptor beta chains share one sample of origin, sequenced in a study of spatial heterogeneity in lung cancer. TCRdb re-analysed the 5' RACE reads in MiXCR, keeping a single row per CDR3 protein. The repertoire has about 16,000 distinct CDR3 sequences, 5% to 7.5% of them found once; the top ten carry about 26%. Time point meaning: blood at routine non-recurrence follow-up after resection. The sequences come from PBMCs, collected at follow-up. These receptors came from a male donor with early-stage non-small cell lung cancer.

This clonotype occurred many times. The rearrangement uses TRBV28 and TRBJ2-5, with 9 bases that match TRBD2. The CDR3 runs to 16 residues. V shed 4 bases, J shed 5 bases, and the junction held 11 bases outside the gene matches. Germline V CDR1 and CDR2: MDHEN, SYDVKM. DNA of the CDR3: TGTGCCAGCAGTTGGGGACTAGCTGGGGCCGGCGAGACCCAGTACTTC. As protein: CASSWGLAGAGETQYF.

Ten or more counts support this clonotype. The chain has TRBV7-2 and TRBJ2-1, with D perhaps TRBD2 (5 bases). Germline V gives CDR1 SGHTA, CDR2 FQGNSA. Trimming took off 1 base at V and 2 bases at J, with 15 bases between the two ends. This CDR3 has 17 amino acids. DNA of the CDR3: TGTGCCAGCAGCTTAGGGTTGCTAGCCGGGGCCTACAATGAGCAGTTCTTC. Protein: CASSLGLLAGAYNEQFF. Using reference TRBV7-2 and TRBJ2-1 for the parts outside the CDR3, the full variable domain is GAGVSQSPSNKVTEKGKDVELRCDPISGHTALYWYRQSLGQGLEFLIYFQGNSAPDKSGLPSDRFSAERTGGSVSTLTIQRTQQEDSAVYLCASSLGLLAGAYNEQFFGPGTRLTVL.

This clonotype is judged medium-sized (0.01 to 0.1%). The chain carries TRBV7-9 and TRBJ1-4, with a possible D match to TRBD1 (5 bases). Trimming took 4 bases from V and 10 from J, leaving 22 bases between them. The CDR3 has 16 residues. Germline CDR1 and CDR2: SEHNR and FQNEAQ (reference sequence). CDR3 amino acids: CASSSPRGPKGGKLFF. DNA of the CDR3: TGTGCCAGCAGCTCCCCTCGGGGCCCCAAAGGTGGAAAACTGTTTTTT.

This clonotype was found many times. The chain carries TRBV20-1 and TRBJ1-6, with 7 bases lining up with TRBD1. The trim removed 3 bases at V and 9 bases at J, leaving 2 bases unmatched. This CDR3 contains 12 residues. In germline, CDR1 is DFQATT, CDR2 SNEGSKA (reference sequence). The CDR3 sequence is CSARDRSSPLHF. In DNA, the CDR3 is TGCAGTGCTAGGGACAGGAGTTCACCCCTCCACTTT.

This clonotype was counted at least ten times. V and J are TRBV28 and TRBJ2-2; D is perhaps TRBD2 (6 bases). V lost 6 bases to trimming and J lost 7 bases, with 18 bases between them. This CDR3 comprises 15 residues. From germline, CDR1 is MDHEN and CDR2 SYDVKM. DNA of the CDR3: TGTGCCAGCAGCTCTCCGGGGGTACTGATCGGGGAGCTGTTTTTT. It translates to CASSSPGVLIGELFF.

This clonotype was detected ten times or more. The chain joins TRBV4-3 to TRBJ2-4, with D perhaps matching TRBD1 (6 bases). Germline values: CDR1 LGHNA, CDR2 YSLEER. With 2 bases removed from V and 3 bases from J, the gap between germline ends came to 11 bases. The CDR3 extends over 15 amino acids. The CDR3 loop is CASSQPPDSKNIQYF. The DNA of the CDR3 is TGCGCCAGCAGCCAACCCCCGGACAGCAAAAACATTCAGTACTTC.

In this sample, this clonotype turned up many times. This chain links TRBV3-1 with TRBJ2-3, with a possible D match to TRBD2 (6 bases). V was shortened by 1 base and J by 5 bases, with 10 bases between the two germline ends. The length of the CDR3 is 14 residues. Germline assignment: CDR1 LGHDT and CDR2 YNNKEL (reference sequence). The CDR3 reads CASSQGGIGDTQYF. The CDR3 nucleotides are TGTGCCAGCAGCCAAGGCGGGATAGGAGATACGCAGTATTTT.

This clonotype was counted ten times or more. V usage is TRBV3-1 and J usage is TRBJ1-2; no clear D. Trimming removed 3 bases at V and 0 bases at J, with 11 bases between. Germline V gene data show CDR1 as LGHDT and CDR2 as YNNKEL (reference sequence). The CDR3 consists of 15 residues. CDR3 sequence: CASSQPSVANYGYTF. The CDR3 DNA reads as TGTGCCAGCAGCCAGCCCTCGGTGGCTAACTATGGCTACACCTTC.

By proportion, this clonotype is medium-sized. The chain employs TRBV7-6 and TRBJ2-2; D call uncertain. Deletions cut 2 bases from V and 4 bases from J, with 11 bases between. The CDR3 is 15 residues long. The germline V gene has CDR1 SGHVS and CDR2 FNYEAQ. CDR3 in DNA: TGTGCCAGCAGCTTATTCTGGGTCGGCACCGGGGAGCTGTTTTTT. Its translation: CASSLFWVGTGELFF.

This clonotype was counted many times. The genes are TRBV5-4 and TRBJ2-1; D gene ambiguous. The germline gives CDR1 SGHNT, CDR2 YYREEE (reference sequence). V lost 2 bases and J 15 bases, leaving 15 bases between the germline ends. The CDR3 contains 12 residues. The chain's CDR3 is CASSFSLLPPFF. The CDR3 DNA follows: TGTGCCAGCAGCTTTAGTCTACTGCCCCCGTTCTTC. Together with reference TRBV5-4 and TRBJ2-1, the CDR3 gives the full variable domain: ETGVTQSPTHLIKTRGQQVTLRCSSQSGHNTVSWYQQALGQGPQFIFQYYREEENGRGNFPPRFSGLQFPNYSSELNVNALELDDSALYLCASSFSLLPPFFGPGTRLTVL.

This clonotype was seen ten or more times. The DNA of the CDR3 is TGCAGTGCTAGCCCACCTCCGGCCTACGAGCAGTACTTC. It codes for CSASPPPAYEQYF. J is TRBJ2-7 and V is TRBV20-1; D is unresolved. The CDR3 totals 13 residues. The V end lost 3 bases, the J end lost 2 bases, and 11 bases lay between the germline ends. Germline values: CDR1 DFQATT, CDR2 SNEGSKA (reference sequence).